The clone carrying this T cell receptor beta chain has at least ten counts. The V and J ends lost 7 bases and 0 bases respectively, with 10 bases between them. Germline lookup yields CDR1 SNHLY and CDR2 FYNNEI. This CDR3 is 14 amino acids long. The data were taken from a study of read filtering for tumor transcriptome and immune sequencing. For the study at large: DNase treatment preceded whole-transcriptome library preparation.

Molecular barcoded adaptors covering alpha/delta and beta/gamma chains were used on roughly 400 ng RNA. TCRdb fed the reads into MiXCR, producing one record per CDR3 protein. The sample consists of 94,000 or so distinct CDR3 sequences, roughly an eighth of them appearing once. At the time of active disease, bone marrow was collected from every patient. The chain joins TRBV2 to TRBJ2-1; D perhaps matches TRBD2 (6 bases). The sequence was collected from a donor older than 35 with multiple myeloma. Sample: a population of CD138-negative cells sorted from bone marrow. CDR3 protein: CASIAESSYNEQFF. The CDR3 DNA is TGTGCCAGCATAGCGGAGAGCTCCTACAATGAGCAGTTCTTC.